Listed here are 14 T cell receptor beta chains from one sample, sequenced in a study of blood T cell repertoires in COVID-19. Produced via immunoSEQ multiplex PCR; TCRdb's table is partial and in-frame only. The sample carries approximately 410,000 clones, approximately 90% recorded once. The sample consisted of peripheral blood. The receptors come from a woman in her twenties or thirties with active or convalescent COVID-19.

The CDR3 region has the DNA TGTGCCAGTAGTCTATACTCCCGAATGAACACCGGGGAGCTGTTTTTT. It yields the protein CASSLYSRMNTGELFF. This chain joins TRBV19 and TRBJ2-2; no reliable D call. CDR1 and CDR2 (germline): LNHDA, SQIVND (reference sequence). Trimming removed 5 bases at V and 1 base at J, with 14 bases between. The length of the CDR3 is 16 residues.

The chain links TRBV4-1 to TRBJ2-3; 10 nucleotides agree with TRBD1. Trimming took 1 base from V and 5 from J; bases not matched to a gene: 9. Germline values: CDR1 MGHRA, CDR2 YSYEKL. CDR3 length: 17 residues. This CDR3 reads CASSQVTGQGPGDTQYF. Written as DNA, the CDR3 is TGCGCCAGCAGCCAAGTGACGGGACAGGGGCCGGGAGATACGCAGTATTTT.

This clone was observed a single time. The V and J genes are TRBV5-1 and TRBJ2-7; TRBD1 agrees at 7 bases. The germline CDR1 and CDR2 sequences are SGHRS and YFSETQ. The CDR3 has 15 amino acids. With V trimmed by 4 bases and J by 2 bases, 9 bases remained unmatched. CDR3 region: CASSHPDRVAYEQYF. The DNA of the CDR3 is TGCGCCAGCAGCCACCCCGACAGGGTAGCCTACGAGCAGTACTTC.

The gene calls are TRBV30 and TRBJ1-4; possible D gene TRBD1, 6 bases. Trimming left V 6 bases short and J 4 bases short, with 15 bases between. Per germline, CDR1 GTSNPN and CDR2 SVGIG (reference sequence). The CDR3 has 14 residues. Written as DNA, the CDR3 is TGTGCCTGTAACCGGGTAGGGGGTAATGAAAAACTGTTTTTT. Encoded protein: CACNRVGGNEKLFF. Full variable domain (rest looked up from reference TRBV30 and TRBJ1-4): SQTIHQWPATLVQPVGSPLSLECTVEGTSNPNLYWYRQAAGRGLQLLFYSVGIGQISSEVPQNLSASRPQDRQFILSSKKLLLSDSGFYLCACNRVGGNEKLFFGSGTQLSVL.

CDR3 region: CASSSDKAPPGELFF. DNA for the CDR3: TGTGCCAGCAGCTCAGACAAGGCACCTCCCGGGGAGCTGTTTTTT. The chain recombines TRBV7-9 with TRBJ2-2; D remains ambiguous. The CDR3 has 15 amino acids. Trimming cost V 4 bases and J 6 bases, with 15 bases left between them. The germline CDR1 and CDR2 sequences are SEHNR and FQNEAQ (reference sequence). The entire variable domain, with the rest obtained from reference TRBV7-9 and TRBJ2-2, is as follows: DTGVSQNPRHKITKRGQNVTFRCDPISEHNRLYWYRQTLGQGPEFLTYFQNEAQLEKSRLLSDRFSAERPKGSFSTLEIQRTEQGDSAMYLCASSSDKAPPGELFFGEGSRLTVL.

The chain is built from TRBV6-5 and TRBJ1-1; 9 nucleotides match TRBD1. This CDR3 contains 14 residues. Germline V gene lookup returns CDR1 MNHEY and CDR2 SVGAGI. J lost 1 base, V lost 6 bases, and 3 bases had no gene match. CDR3: CASRKGQGNTEAFF. The CDR3 DNA is TGTGCCAGCAGGAAGGGACAGGGGAACACTGAAGCTTTCTTT.

The chain is built from TRBV5-1 and TRBJ1-6; tentative D call: TRBD1 (6 bases). V was cut by 4 bases and J by 0 bases, with 8 bases left in between. The CDR3 consists of 15 residues. Germline values: CDR1 SGHRS, CDR2 YFSETQ. The CDR3 DNA reads TGCGCCAGCAGCGCGGACAGCTCCTATAATTCACCCCTCCACTTT. As protein: CASSADSSYNSPLHF. Drawing the rest from reference TRBV5-1 and TRBJ1-6, the complete variable domain is KAGVTQTPRYLIKTRGQQVTLSCSPISGHRSVSWYQQTPGQGLQFLFEYFSETQRNKGNFPGRFSGRQFSNSRSEMNVSTLELGDSALYLCASSADSSYNSPLHFGNGTRLTVT.

In regard to this clone: The junction departs from germline at one end; a sequencing error may be responsible. V usage is TRBV29-1 and J usage is TRBJ2-1; 8 bases fit TRBD1. The CDR3 has 14 amino acids. Germline V gene lookup returns CDR1 SQVTM and CDR2 ANQGSEA. CDR3 loop: CSVEGVTGDNEQFF. The DNA for the CDR3 is TGCAGCGTCGAAGGGGTGACAGGGGATAATGAGCAGTTCTTC.

V and J are TRBV6-5 and TRBJ2-7, with 8 bases that match TRBD2. This CDR3 has 14 amino acids. Germline CDR1 is MNHEY and CDR2 is SVGAGI. Unmatched junction bases numbered 8, after V lost 7 bases and J lost 3 bases. DNA for the CDR3: TGTGCCAGCACTGCTACTACTAGCGGCTACGAGCAGTACTTC. Encoded protein: CASTATTSGYEQYF.

This chain joins TRBV10-2 and TRBJ1-1; the D is unclear. The V end was cut by 4 bases, the J end by 5 bases, with 8 bases between. The CDR3 runs to 12 residues. Germline assignment: CDR1 WSHSY and CDR2 SAAADI. CDR3 sequence: CASSGGVTEAFF. CDR3 in DNA: TGCGCCAGCAGTGGTGGAGTTACTGAAGCTTTCTTT.

The DNA for the CDR3 is TGTGCCAGCACGCTGACAGGGAGCTCCTATAATTCACCCCTCCACTTT. It is translated as CASTLTGSSYNSPLHF. The gene calls are TRBV28 and TRBJ1-6; the match to TRBD1 covers 7 bases. The CDR3 length is 16 residues. Unmatched junction bases numbered 6, after V lost 7 bases and J lost 0 bases. Looked up from germline, CDR1 is MDHEN and CDR2 is SYDVKM.

The gene calls are TRBV5-1 and TRBJ2-7; D unresolved. Looked up from germline, CDR1 is SGHRS and CDR2 is YFSETQ. V was shortened by 0 bases and J by 0 bases, with 4 bases between the two germline ends. The CDR3 has 13 residues. CDR3 sequence: CASSLASSYEQYF. The CDR3 nucleotides read TGCGCCAGCAGCTTGGCCAGCTCCTACGAGCAGTACTTC.

The chain joins TRBV5-1 to TRBJ1-6; 7 bases align to TRBD1. The CDR3 is 15 amino acids. Germline V gives CDR1 SGHRS, CDR2 YFSETQ. Trimming at V came to 0 bases and at J to 3 bases, leaving 0 bases not matched to a gene. CDR3 region: CASSLGDSYNSPLHF. The CDR3 DNA follows: TGCGCCAGCAGCTTGGGGGACAGCTATAATTCACCCCTCCACTTT.

The chain carries TRBV7-9 and TRBJ2-7; tentative D call: TRBD1 (7 bases). This CDR3 contains 16 residues. Trimming took 0 bases from V and 1 from J, leaving 13 bases between them. Germline V lookup: CDR1 SEHNR, CDR2 FQNEAQ (reference sequence). The CDR3 is CASSLALAGGSYEQYF. The DNA of the CDR3 is TGTGCCAGCAGCTTAGCTTTGGCAGGGGGGTCCTACGAGCAGTACTTC.